Described below is a single TCR beta chain sequence and its context. Its antigen is not identified. These data belong to a study of shared clonotypes between healthy human individuals. Overall study findings and caveats: Clonotype sharing among the donors was expected to vary with sequencing depth.

About 30,000 T cell genomes, or approximately 270 ng DNA, went into replicate PCRs of unsorted PBMC. TCRdb keeps only in-frame clones here, not all; method: immunoSEQ multiplex PCR. The sample contains hundreds of thousands of clones, around three quarters of which appear only once. Germline CDR1 and CDR2: SGHTA and FQGNSA. This CDR3 comprises 10 residues. Trimming removed 10 bases at V and 4 bases at J, with 2 bases between. The chain combines TRBV7-2 with TRBJ2-6; D ambiguous. Sequencing was carried out using PBMCs. The sequence came from a woman in her thirties or forties in good health. Some clones in this sample may be carry-over from other donors' samples. CDR3 nucleotide sequence: TGTGCCACCGGGGCCAACGTCCTGACTTTC. It translates to CATGANVLTF.